These 8 T cell receptor beta chains share one sample of origin, sequenced in a study of cytomegalovirus exposure and HLA in healthy donors. Researchers ran the PCR with 60 Vbeta and 13 Jbeta primers. Measured with immunoSEQ multiplex PCR; TCRdb has only the in-frame clones, and not every one. The repertoire table contains approximately 80,000 clones. Source material: PBMCs. The receptor source for this set is a woman in her 30s in good health and CMV-seronegative.

The chain joins TRBV15 to TRBJ2-7; D perhaps matches TRBD1 (6 bases). This CDR3 is built from 15 residues. Trimming took off 7 bases at V and 0 bases at J, with 16 bases between the two ends. CDR1 is LNHNV and CDR2 is YYDKDF in the germline V gene (reference sequence). The chain's CDR3 is CATTSGQGYSYEQYF. The CDR3 bases are TGTGCCACCACGTCCGGCCAGGGGTACTCCTACGAGCAGTACTTC.

The chain recombines TRBV5-6 with TRBJ2-7; 9 bases are a match to TRBD1. Germline V CDR1 and CDR2: SGHDT, YYEEEE. This CDR3 is built from 14 residues. J lost 6 bases, V lost 2 bases, and 6 bases had no gene match. CDR3 nucleotide sequence: TGTGCCAGCAGCTTAGGAACAGGGGGCCGCGAGCAGTACTTC. Protein sequence: CASSLGTGGREQYF.

This rearrangement joins TRBV5-1 to TRBJ1-2; D not certain. In germline, CDR1 is SGHRS, CDR2 YFSETQ. This CDR3 contains 13 residues. V was cut by 0 bases and J by 0 bases, with 3 bases left in between. DNA of the CDR3: TGCGCCAGCAGCTTGGGAGCTAACTATGGCTACACCTTC. It codes for CASSLGANYGYTF.

The chain combines TRBV5-1 with TRBJ2-7; 8 positions agree with TRBD2. CDR1 and CDR2 (germline): SGHRS, YFSETQ. This CDR3 is built from 14 residues. V shed 4 bases and J 2 bases; nucleotides not matched to a gene: 5. The CDR3 is CASSPLAEPYEQYF. For the CDR3, the DNA is TGCGCCAGCAGCCCACTAGCGGAGCCCTACGAGCAGTACTTC.

This sequence joins TRBV6-5 and TRBJ2-1, with 10 bases lining up with TRBD2. CDR3 size: 14 residues. Unmatched junction bases numbered 11, after V lost 11 bases and J lost 7 bases. Germline assignment: CDR1 MNHEY and CDR2 SVGAGI. The CDR3 DNA sequence: TGTGCCGTTAAAATCCGGACTAGCGGAAATGAGCAGTTCTTC. The encoded protein is CAVKIRTSGNEQFF.

The rearrangement uses TRBV2 and TRBJ2-5; 9 bases match TRBD2. This CDR3 has 15 residues. The V gene end was trimmed by 5 bases and the J gene end by 0 bases; junction bases not matched to a gene: 4. Germline V CDR1 and CDR2: SNHLY, FYNNEI. The CDR3 DNA sequence: TGTGCCAGCAGTCCTAGCGGGGCGTACCAAGAGACCCAGTACTTC. Protein: CASSPSGAYQETQYF.

This chain's CDR3 is CASSPDRSSYNEQFF. The CDR3 coding sequence is TGTGCCAGCAGTCCCGATCGGAGCTCCTACAATGAGCAGTTCTTC. The chain employs TRBV27 and TRBJ2-1; D unclear. The CDR3 spans 15 residues. Per germline, CDR1 MNHEY and CDR2 SMNVEV (reference sequence). With 5 bases removed from V and 0 bases from J, the gap between germline ends came to 11 bases.

The V gene is TRBV5-1, the J gene TRBJ1-2, with 7 bases that match TRBD1. V lost 4 bases, J lost 5 bases, and 8 bases stayed unmatched. The CDR3 covers 14 residues. Germline V CDR1 and CDR2: SGHRS, YFSETQ. The CDR3, as DNA: TGCGCCAGCAGCCCTAGACAGGGAACATATGGCTACACCTTC. Protein product: CASSPRQGTYGYTF.